This section outlines one T cell receptor beta chain sequence together with its context. Its specificity is unknown. The data stem from a study of cytomegalovirus exposure and HLA in healthy donors. Repertoires were generated with immunoSEQ multiplex PCR, while TCRdb's copy carries only in-frame clones and drops some. Among fewer than 250,000 clones listed, approximately 87% were seen once. This CDR3 contains 14 residues. V shed 2 bases and J 8 bases; nucleotides not matched to a gene: 9. The germline V gene encodes CDR1 GTSNPN and CDR2 SVGIG (reference sequence). General observations from the study: Investigators reported over 150 TCR beta chains as tied to cytomegalovirus. As confirmed in vitro, a few CMV-associated chains were specific for CMV antigens.

The clonotype was recovered from a woman aged 18-29 years in good health and CMV-seronegative. This chain links TRBV30 with TRBJ1-2; TRBD1 matches at 9 bases. The sequencing sample was made of PBMCs. The CDR3 protein is CAWSSRTGAFGYTF. The CDR3 region has the DNA TGTGCCTGGAGTTCTAGGACAGGGGCTTTCGGCTACACCTTC.